Listed below are T cell receptor beta chains from one sample, sequenced in a study of T cells in Graves' hyperthyroidism and ophthalmopathy. TCRdb ran MiXCR on the multiplex PCR reads and lists one entry per CDR3 protein. The table includes hundreds of thousands of distinct CDR3 sequences, about a fifth detected once. The source material was blood. Receptors were obtained from a woman aged 18 to 35 with Graves' hyperthyroidism. Each CDR3 is given with its conserved first and last residue. A D gene is named only where the DNA matches it firmly. Clone size, where shown, is once, few, many, or a class for clones that have expanded.

v_call	d_call	j_call	clone_size	cdr3_aa	cdr3_nt
TRBV9	NA	TRBJ1-1	NA	CASSVVSGMNTEAFF	TGTGCCAGCAGCGTAGTTTCCGGCATGAACACTGAAGCTTTCTTT
TRBV3-1	NA	TRBJ1-1	few	CASSRQRMNTEAFF	TGTGCCAGCAGCCGACAGCGAATGAACACTGAAGCTTTCTTT
TRBV5-6	NA	TRBJ1-2	many	CASSLRTDDYGYTF	TGTGCCAGCAGCTTAAGGACGGATGACTATGGCTACACCTTC
TRBV20-1	NA	TRBJ2-7	many	CSARGRLGSYEQYF	TGCAGTGCTAGAGGTAGGCTAGGGTCCTACGAGCAGTACTTC
TRBV28	NA	TRBJ2-5	NA	CASSPPGGPRETQYF	TGTGCCAGCAGCCCCCCGGGGGGCCCCCGCGAGACCCAGTACTTC
TRBV6-1	TRBD2	TRBJ2-5	many	CASRTSGALGKETQYF	TGTGCCAGCAGGACTAGCGGGGCCTTGGGGAAAGAGACCCAGTACTTC
TRBV18	NA	TRBJ1-2	many	CASSPAFRGGGADYGYTF	TGTGCCAGCTCACCGGCCTTCCGAGGGGGGGGCGCGGACTATGGCTACACCTTC
TRBV20-1	NA	TRBJ1-1	many	CSGTPGNTEAFF	TGCAGTGGAACTCCGGGGAACACTGAAGCTTTCTTT
TRBV19	NA	TRBJ1-1	many	CASSIGPGNTEAFF	TGTGCCAGTAGTATAGGTCCAGGGAACACTGAAGCTTTCTTT
TRBV2	NA	TRBJ1-2	NA	CASIRQGLIFSGYTF	TGTGCCAGCATAAGGCAGGGGCTAATTTTCTCTGGCTACACCTTC
TRBV28	NA	TRBJ2-5	NA	CASSPRTEDQETQYF	TGTGCCAGCAGCCCACGGACAGAGGATCAAGAGACCCAGTACTTC
TRBV6-1	TRBD1	TRBJ2-7	NA	CASSDGQGFYEQYF	TGTGCCAGCAGTGACGGACAGGGATTCTACGAGCAGTACTTC
TRBV12-3/TRBV12-4	TRBD2	TRBJ2-7	many	CASSFKGLADYEQYF	TGTGCCAGCAGTTTTAAGGGACTAGCGGACTACGAGCAGTACTTC
TRBV5-1	NA	TRBJ1-1	many	CASSLEGTGAFF	TGCGCCAGCAGTCTGGAGGGGACGGGGGCTTTCTTT
TRBV5-1	NA	TRBJ2-5	NA	CASQTFRGVGETQYF	TGCGCCAGCCAAACTTTCAGGGGTGTAGGAGAGACCCAGTACTTC
TRBV6-5	NA	TRBJ1-5	many	CASSGTNNQPQHF	TGTGCCAGCAGCGGGACAAACAATCAGCCCCAGCATTTT
TRBV6-5	TRBD1	TRBJ1-1	many	CASTDREGLNTEAFF	TGTGCCAGCACCGACAGGGAGGGGCTGAACACTGAAGCTTTCTTT
TRBV29-1	NA	TRBJ1-2	NA	CSVLRDGYTF	TGCAGCGTACTCAGGGACGGCTACACCTTC
TRBV12-3/TRBV12-4	TRBD1	TRBJ1-2	many	CASSEDGTGRYGYTF	TGTGCCAGCAGTGAAGACGGGACAGGGAGATATGGCTACACCTTC
TRBV10-2	NA	TRBJ1-2	many	CASSEGRRGGYTF	TGCGCCAGCAGTGAAGGTCGGCGGGGCGGCTACACCTTC
TRBV9	NA	TRBJ1-2	many	CASSVQAGLNYGYTF	TGTGCCAGCAGCGTACAAGCAGGGTTAAACTATGGCTACACCTTC
TRBV7-9	NA	TRBJ1-1	many	CASTSGDTEAFF	TGTGCCAGTACCTCAGGGGACACTGAAGCTTTCTTT
TRBV6-2/TRBV6-3	NA	TRBJ1-1	many	CASSYVGYTEAFF	TGTGCCAGCAGTTACGTGGGTTACACTGAAGCTTTCTTT
TRBV20-1	NA	TRBJ1-5	many	CSARPPGYSNQPQHF	TGCAGTGCTAGACCTCCAGGGTATAGCAATCAGCCCCAGCATTTT
TRBV18	NA	TRBJ2-2	many	CASSRQVVKGAGELFF	TGTGCCAGCTCACGACAGGTGGTCAAGGGAGCCGGGGAGCTGTTTTTT
TRBV6-5	NA	TRBJ1-2	NA	CASSFPGLWGYTF	TGTGCCAGCAGTTTTCCCGGACTTTGGGGCTACACCTTC
TRBV25-1	NA	TRBJ2-2	NA	CASSDGTRGHTGELFF	TGTGCCAGCAGTGATGGTACCAGGGGCCACACCGGGGAGCTGTTTTTT
TRBV6-5	NA	TRBJ1-1	many	CASSYQGYTEAFF	TGTGCCAGCAGTTACCAGGGGTACACTGAAGCTTTCTTT
TRBV7-1	NA	TRBJ1-1	many	CASSSPLTPNDAGAETEAFF	TGTGCCAGCAGCTCCCCACTAACCCCCAACGATGCAGGGGCGGAGACTGAAGCTTTCTTT
TRBV12-3/TRBV12-4	NA	TRBJ1-1	many	CASSLDGGDTEAFF	TGTGCCAGCAGTTTAGACGGGGGAGACACTGAAGCTTTCTTT
TRBV7-2	NA	TRBJ2-5	NA	CASSRQSVGETQYF	TGTGCCAGCAGCCGTCAGTCGGTCGGCGAGACCCAGTACTTC
TRBV7-2	NA	TRBJ2-7	many	CASSLGRMDEQYF	TGTGCCAGCAGCTTAGGGCGGATGGACGAGCAGTACTTC
TRBV30	NA	TRBJ2-7	NA	CAWNTGPLTYEQYF	TGTGCCTGGAATACGGGGCCCCTAACCTACGAGCAGTACTTC
TRBV9	NA	TRBJ1-3	many	CASSAGWGADGNTIYF	TGTGCCAGCAGCGCAGGGTGGGGGGCGGATGGAAACACCATATATTTT
TRBV11-2	TRBD1	TRBJ2-7	few	CASSQGDRGEQYF	TGTGCCAGCAGCCAGGGGGACAGGGGCGAGCAGTACTTC
TRBV12-3/TRBV12-4	TRBD1	TRBJ2-2	many	CASSRQGTTGELFF	TGTGCCAGCAGTAGACAGGGGACCACCGGGGAGCTGTTTTTT